This record covers a single T cell receptor beta chain. The data originate from a study of T-cell memory formation after mild COVID-19. TCRalpha and TCRbeta libraries used 5'RACE with constant-segment primers and UMIs. A single record per CDR3 protein comes from TCRdb applying MiXCR to the 5' RACE reads. This sample has roughly 510,000 distinct CDR3 sequences; around a sixth occur once, and the top ten carry around 7.8%. Between the trimmed V and J ends, which lost 0 bases and 3 bases, there was a span of 17 bases. CDR1 and CDR2 from the germline V gene are LNHNV and YYDKDF (reference sequence). CDR3 size: 17 residues.

The sequencing sample was made of PBMCs or a T cell subset sorted from them (not recorded which). V and J are TRBV15 and TRBJ1-2; D might be TRBD1 (6 bases). This sequence originates from an adult woman who had mild COVID-19 (a few samples of this study predate the infection). Cell type and time point are not known. The CDR3 DNA follows: TGTGCCACCAGCAGAGAGATGGGGACACCCCAGGACTATGGCTACACCTTC. It is translated as CATSREMGTPQDYGYTF.